These T cell receptor beta chains were read from a single sample in a study of T cells during gluten challenge in celiac disease. MiXCR, run by TCRdb on the single-cell sequencing reads, gives a single entry per CDR3 protein. The table lists approximately 100 distinct CDR3 sequences, around 50% of them singletons. The sample was gluten-specific CD4+ T cells sorted from blood using tetramers, taken at baseline or on day 6, 14 or 28 of gluten challenge (not recorded which). These receptor sequences come from a female donor with celiac disease. The CDR3 runs from the conserved cysteine through the conserved F or W. D genes are given only for firm matches. Clone size is stated in some rows and not others, as once, few, many or a class when expanded.

v_call: TRBV4-3
j_call: TRBJ1-1
clone_size: .
d_call: TRBD1
cdr3_nt: TGCGCCAGCAGCCGGGGACAGGGAGCCACTGAAGCTTTCTTT
cdr3_aa: CASSRGQGATEAFF

v_call: TRBV4-3
j_call: TRBJ2-2
clone_size: .
d_call: .
cdr3_nt: TGCGCCAGCAGCCAAGACCCTAGCCTAGTGGAGCTGTTTTTT
cdr3_aa: CASSQDPSLVELFF

v_call: TRBV4-2
j_call: TRBJ1-3
clone_size: .
d_call: TRBD1
cdr3_nt: TGTGCCAGCAGCCATGGACAGGTAGCGGACACCATATATTTT
cdr3_aa: CASSHGQVADTIYF

v_call: TRBV19
j_call: TRBJ1-1
clone_size: .
d_call: .
cdr3_nt: TGTGCCAGTAGTATACCCCCGCAAGCAGCTCTGAACACTGAAGCTTTCTTT
cdr3_aa: CASSIPPQAALNTEAFF

v_call: TRBV7-2
j_call: TRBJ2-5
clone_size: once
d_call: .
cdr3_nt: TGTGCCAGCAGCGTCAGGGTGTACCAAGAGACCCAGTACTTC
cdr3_aa: CASSVRVYQETQYF

v_call: TRBV29-1
j_call: TRBJ2-5
clone_size: hyperexpanded
d_call: .
cdr3_nt: TGCAGCGTAGCGTTCCAAGAGACCCAGTACTTC
cdr3_aa: CSVAFQETQYF

v_call: TRBV18
j_call: TRBJ1-1
clone_size: .
d_call: .
cdr3_nt: TGTGCCAGCTCATTAGCGGGGTGGGACACTGAAGCTTTCTTT
cdr3_aa: CASSLAGWDTEAFF

v_call: TRBV15
j_call: TRBJ2-2
clone_size: hyperexpanded
d_call: TRBD2
cdr3_nt: TGTGCCACCAGCAGAGATCAGACTAGCTTATCTAAAGGGAACACCGGGGAGCTGTTTTTT
cdr3_aa: CATSRDQTSLSKGNTGELFF

v_call: TRBV4-3
j_call: TRBJ1-6
clone_size: .
d_call: TRBD1
cdr3_nt: TGCGCCAGCAGCCTGGGACAGGCAACACCCCTCCACTTT
cdr3_aa: CASSLGQATPLHF

v_call: TRBV24-1
j_call: TRBJ1-6
clone_size: hyperexpanded
d_call: .
cdr3_nt: TGTGCCACCATCAGCCTAAGCCCCGGACAGATCAATTCACCCCTCCACTTT
cdr3_aa: CATISLSPGQINSPLHF

v_call: TRBV5-5
j_call: TRBJ1-4
clone_size: .
d_call: .
cdr3_nt: TGTGCCAGCAGTCCCGCATCCACACAGGGAGAAAAACTGTTTTTT
cdr3_aa: CASSPASTQGEKLFF

v_call: TRBV5-6
j_call: TRBJ2-1
clone_size: .
d_call: TRBD2
cdr3_nt: TGTGCCAGCAGCCAAGCGGGGGGCCTCTACAATGAGCAGTTCTTC
cdr3_aa: CASSQAGGLYNEQFF

v_call: TRBV19
j_call: TRBJ2-2
clone_size: hyperexpanded
d_call: TRBD1
cdr3_nt: TGTGCCAGTAGTCGACAGGGCGTTACCGGGGAGCTGTTTTTT
cdr3_aa: CASSRQGVTGELFF

v_call: TRBV4-2
j_call: TRBJ1-3
clone_size: .
d_call: .
cdr3_nt: TGTGCCAGCAGCCAGCCCGGACCCGGAAACACCATATATTTT
cdr3_aa: CASSQPGPGNTIYF

v_call: TRBV5-1
j_call: TRBJ2-2
clone_size: large
d_call: TRBD2
cdr3_nt: TGCGCCAGCAGCATAGCGGGACCGAACACCGGGGAGCTGTTTTTT
cdr3_aa: CASSIAGPNTGELFF

v_call: TRBV4-3
j_call: TRBJ1-1
clone_size: .
d_call: .
cdr3_nt: TGCGCCAGCAGCCAAGATAAGCCGGCGTACAGGGAAATCAGAAGGGCTGAAGCTTTCTTT
cdr3_aa: CASSQDKPAYREIRRAEAFF

v_call: TRBV7-7
j_call: TRBJ1-5
clone_size: .
d_call: .
cdr3_nt: TGTGCTAGCAGCTTACCGATAAGAAGCAATCAGCCCCAGCATTTT
cdr3_aa: CASSLPIRSNQPQHF

v_call: TRBV3-1
j_call: TRBJ1-2
clone_size: large
d_call: .
cdr3_nt: TGTGCCAGCAGCCAAAGGGGATCCCCTCTCTATGGCTACACCTTC
cdr3_aa: CASSQRGSPLYGYTF

v_call: TRBV4-3
j_call: TRBJ1-1
clone_size: .
d_call: TRBD1
cdr3_nt: TGCGCCAGCAGCCGCGGACAGGGTGTGACTGAAGCTTTCTTT
cdr3_aa: CASSRGQGVTEAFF

v_call: TRBV7-2
j_call: TRBJ2-3
clone_size: .
d_call: .
cdr3_nt: TGTGCCAGCAGCCGATTCGGATCCCAGCTGCCTGCAGATACGCAGTATTTT
cdr3_aa: CASSRFGSQLPADTQYF

v_call: TRBV7-9
j_call: TRBJ2-1
clone_size: hyperexpanded
d_call: TRBD2
cdr3_nt: TGTGCCAGCAGCTACGGGACTAGTTACAATGAGCAGCTCTTC
cdr3_aa: CASSYGTSYNEQLF

v_call: TRBV5-5
j_call: TRBJ2-5
clone_size: few
d_call: .
cdr3_nt: TGTGCCAGCAGCTTGGTAGGACACCCCGGTGAGACCCAGTACTTC
cdr3_aa: CASSLVGHPGETQYF